This T cell receptor (beta chain) was captured in a study of T cell changes during pregnancy in multiple sclerosis. Profiling relied on immunoSEQ multiplex PCR, and the TCRdb table lists in-frame clones only, not all of them. This sample carries about 80,000 clones, 90% to 95% of them seen once, and the ten largest clones take around 2.6%. Germline V CDR1 and CDR2: SGHNT, YYREEE (reference sequence). This CDR3 region has 14 residues. V dropped 1 base and J dropped 3 bases, with 9 bases sitting between them. The genes are TRBV5-4 and TRBJ2-3; D is unclear. The receptor was isolated from a female donor with multiple sclerosis, enrolled in a pregnancy study. The specimen was peripheral blood, collected before pregnancy. The CDR3, as DNA: TGTGCCAGCAGCTTGACATATCAAACAGATACGCAGTATTTT. Residues: CASSLTYQTDTQYF.